This T cell receptor beta chain emerged from a study of T cells in Graves' hyperthyroidism and ophthalmopathy. Whole-study findings and limits: Stable hyperthyroidism and ophthalmopathy were separated using 13 V-J signatures.

Amplification yielded TCR beta CDR3 regions, with RNA transcripts as the source. With the HTBI primer set, the TCR CDR3 went through a first round of RT-PCR. TCRdb re-called the multiplex PCR reads with MiXCR, one entry per CDR3 protein. The sample includes almost 500,000 distinct CDR3 sequences, 22% of them seen just once. Trimming at V came to 5 bases and at J to 1 base, leaving 6 bases not matched to a gene. This CDR3 spans 15 amino acids. This clonotype was detected a few times. What it binds is unknown. The V and J genes are TRBV12-3 or TRBV12-4 and TRBJ1-1; 8 positions match TRBD1. Sample: blood. The sequence derives from a woman in her 70s with Graves' ophthalmopathy. The CDR3 here is CASSIRDRRNTEAFF. The CDR3 DNA follows: TGTGCCAGCAGTATCCGGGACAGGAGGAACACTGAAGCTTTCTTT.